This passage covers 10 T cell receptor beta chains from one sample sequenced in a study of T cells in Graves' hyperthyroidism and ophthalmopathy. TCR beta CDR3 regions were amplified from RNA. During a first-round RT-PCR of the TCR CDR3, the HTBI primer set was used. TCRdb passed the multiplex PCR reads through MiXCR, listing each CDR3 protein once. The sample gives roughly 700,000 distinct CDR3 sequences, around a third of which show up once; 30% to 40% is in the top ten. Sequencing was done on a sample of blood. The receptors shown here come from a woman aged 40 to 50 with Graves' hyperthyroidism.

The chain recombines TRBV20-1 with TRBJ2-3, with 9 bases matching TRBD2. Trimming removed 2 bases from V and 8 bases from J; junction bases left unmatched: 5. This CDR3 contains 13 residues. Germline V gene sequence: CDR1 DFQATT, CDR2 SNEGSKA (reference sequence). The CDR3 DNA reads TGCAGTGCTAGAATTGCGGGAGGGCCTACGCAGTATTTT. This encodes CSARIAGGPTQYF.

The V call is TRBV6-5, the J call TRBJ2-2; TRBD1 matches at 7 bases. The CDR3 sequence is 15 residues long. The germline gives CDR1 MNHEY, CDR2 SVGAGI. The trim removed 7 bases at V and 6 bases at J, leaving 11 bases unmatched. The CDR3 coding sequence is TGTGCCAGCACCCCCAGACAGGGCAGCGCCGGGGAGCTGTTTTTT. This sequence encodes CASTPRQGSAGELFF.

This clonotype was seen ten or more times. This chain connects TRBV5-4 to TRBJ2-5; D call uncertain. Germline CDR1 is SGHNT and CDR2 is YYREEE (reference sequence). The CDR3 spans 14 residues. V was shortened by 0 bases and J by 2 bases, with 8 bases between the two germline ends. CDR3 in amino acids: CASSLGTAQETQYF. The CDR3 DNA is TGTGCCAGCAGCTTGGGTACAGCTCAAGAGACCCAGTACTTC.

The CDR3 DNA is TGCGCCAGCAGTGCGGAGACAGGGGCAGGCAATCAGCCCCAGCATTTT. Translation: CASSAETGAGNQPQHF. The rearrangement uses TRBV10-2 and TRBJ1-5, with TRBD1 identical over 8 bases. Trimming removed 4 bases from V and 2 bases from J; junction bases left unmatched: 7. CDR3 size: 16 residues. Looked up from germline, CDR1 is WSHSY and CDR2 is SAAADI.

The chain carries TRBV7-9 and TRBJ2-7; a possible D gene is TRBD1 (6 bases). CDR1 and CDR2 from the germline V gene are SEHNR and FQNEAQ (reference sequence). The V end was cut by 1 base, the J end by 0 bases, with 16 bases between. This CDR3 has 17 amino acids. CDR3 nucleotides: TGTGCCAGCAGCTTAGAGGGGCGACAGGCCCTCTCCTACGAGCAGTACTTC. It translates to CASSLEGRQALSYEQYF.

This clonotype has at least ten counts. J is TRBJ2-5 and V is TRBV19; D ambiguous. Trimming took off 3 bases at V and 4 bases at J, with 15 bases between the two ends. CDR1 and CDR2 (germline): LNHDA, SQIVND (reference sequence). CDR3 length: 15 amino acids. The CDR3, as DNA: TGTGCCAGTAGTATGGTAGGAGCTCGAGGAGAGACCCAGTACTTC. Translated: CASSMVGARGETQYF. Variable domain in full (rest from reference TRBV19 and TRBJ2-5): DGGITQSPKYLFRKEGQNVTLSCEQNLNHDAMYWYRQDPGQGLRLIYYSQIVNDFQKGDIAEGYSVSREKKESFPLTVTSAQKNPTAFYLCASSMVGARGETQYFGPGTRLLVL.

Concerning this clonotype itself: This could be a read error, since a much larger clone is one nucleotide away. The CDR3 sequence: CATAATGPNEKLFF. The CDR3 DNA reads TGTGCCACTGCCGCCACTGGACCTAATGAAAAACTGTTTTTT. The V call is TRBV10-3, the J call TRBJ1-4; D is unresolved. The V gene's germline CDR1 is ENHRY and CDR2 SYGVKD. CDR3 length: 14 amino acids. The V end lost 10 bases, the J end lost 3 bases, and 15 bases lay between the germline ends.

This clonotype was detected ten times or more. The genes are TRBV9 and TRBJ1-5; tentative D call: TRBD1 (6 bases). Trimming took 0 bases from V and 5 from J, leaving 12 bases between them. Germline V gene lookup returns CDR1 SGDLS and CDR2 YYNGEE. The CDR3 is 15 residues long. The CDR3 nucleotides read TGTGCCAGCAGCGTAGACGGGACACAATATCAGCCCCAGCATTTT. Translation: CASSVDGTQYQPQHF.

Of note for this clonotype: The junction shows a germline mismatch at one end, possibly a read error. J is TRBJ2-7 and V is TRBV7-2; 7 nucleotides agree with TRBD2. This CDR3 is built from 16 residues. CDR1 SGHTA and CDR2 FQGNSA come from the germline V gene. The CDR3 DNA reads TGCGCCAGCAGCCAAGATTGGGGGGGTCGTGCCTACGAGCAGTACTTC. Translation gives CASSQDWGGRAYEQYF.

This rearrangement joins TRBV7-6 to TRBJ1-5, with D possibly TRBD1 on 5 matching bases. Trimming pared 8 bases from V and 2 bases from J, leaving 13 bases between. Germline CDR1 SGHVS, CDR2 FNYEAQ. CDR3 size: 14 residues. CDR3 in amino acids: CASLVGDGNQPQHF. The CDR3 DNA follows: TGTGCCAGCTTAGTAGGGGATGGCAATCAGCCCCAGCATTTT. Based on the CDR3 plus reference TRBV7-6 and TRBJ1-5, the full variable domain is GAGVSQSPRYKVTKRGQDVALRCDPISGHVSLYWYRQALGQGPEFLTYFNYEAQQDKSGLPNDRFSAERPEGSISTLTIQRTEQRDSAMYRCASLVGDGNQPQHFGDGTRLSIL.